Presented here are 18 T cell receptor beta chains from one specimen sequenced in a study of blood T cell repertoires in COVID-19. Profiled with immunoSEQ multiplex PCR; TCRdb holds only in-frame clones, not every one. The table records some 130,000 clones, more than 75% of them present only once. The sequencing input was peripheral blood. These receptors were taken from a man aged 50 or older with active COVID-19.

The genes are TRBV7-8 and TRBJ2-1; no clear D gene. The V end lost 2 bases, the J end lost 4 bases, and 3 bases lay between the germline ends. Germline-derived CDR1 and CDR2 are SGHVS and FQNEAQ. This CDR3 has 12 residues. The CDR3 loop is CASSLIYNEQFF. In nucleotides, the CDR3 is TGTGCCAGCAGCTTAATATACAATGAGCAGTTCTTC. Variable domain in full (rest from reference TRBV7-8 and TRBJ2-1): GAGVSQSPRYKVAKRGQDVALRCDPISGHVSLFWYQQALGQGPEFLTYFQNEAQLDKSGLPSDRFFAERPEGSVSTLKIQRTQQEDSAVYLCASSLIYNEQFFGPGTRLTVL.

The chain joins TRBV10-2 to TRBJ2-2; no firm D call. Between the trimmed V and J ends, which lost 3 bases and 5 bases, there was a span of 4 bases. This CDR3 has 12 amino acids. CDR1 and CDR2 from the germline V gene are WSHSY and SAAADI. The CDR3 loop reads CASSESTGELFF. The CDR3 nucleotides are TGCGCCAGCAGTGAATCTACCGGGGAGCTGTTTTTT.

The chain is built from TRBV5-4 and TRBJ1-2; possible D gene TRBD1, 6 bases. Germline V gene data show CDR1 as SGHNT and CDR2 as YYREEE (reference sequence). Trimming stripped 2 bases from V and 7 bases from J, with 18 bases between. CDR3 length: 15 residues. CDR3 in DNA: TGTGCCAGCAGCTTTTCGACAGGCGCTGCCTCTGGCTACACCTTC. As protein: CASSFSTGAASGYTF.

The chain couples TRBV4-1 to TRBJ2-5; D might be TRBD2 (5 bases). The V gene's germline CDR1 is MGHRA and CDR2 YSYEKL. CDR3 length: 17 residues. The V end lost 4 bases, the J end lost 1 base, and 19 bases lay between the germline ends. The DNA of the CDR3 is TGCGCCAGCAGCCTACGGGAAGGGCGGGTAATCCAAGAGACCCAGTACTTC. Its protein product is CASSLREGRVIQETQYF.

Concerning this clone: In this CDR3 the conserved last residue, phenylalanine or tryptophan, is missing, so a read error is likely. The chain combines TRBV6-6 with TRBJ1-2, with D possibly being TRBD1 (5 bases). CDR1 is MNHNY and CDR2 is SVGAGI in the germline V gene (reference sequence). Trimming removed 4 bases from V and 7 bases from J, with 7 bases in between. The CDR3 loop spans 11 amino acids. This chain's CDR3 is CASSSGGGYTL. CDR3 nucleotide sequence: TGTGCCAGCAGTTCCGGGGGTGGCTACACCCTC.

This clone was detected many times. This chain joins TRBV27 and TRBJ1-1; D remains ambiguous. The CDR3 is 11 residues long. From germline, CDR1 is MNHEY and CDR2 SMNVEV (reference sequence). V dropped 7 bases and J dropped 6 bases, with 9 bases sitting between them. CDR3: CASTPLPEAFF. CDR3 nucleotide sequence: TGTGCCAGCACCCCCCTCCCTGAAGCTTTCTTT.

This clone was detected once. This rearrangement joins TRBV5-6 to TRBJ2-1; TRBD2 agrees at 7 bases. CDR3 length: 15 amino acids. Unmatched junction bases numbered 7, after V lost 0 bases and J lost 7 bases. Germline V gene sequence: CDR1 SGHDT, CDR2 YYEEEE. The CDR3 loop reads CASSLDGGSKNEQFF. The CDR3 DNA is TGTGCCAGCAGCTTGGACGGCGGGAGTAAGAATGAGCAGTTCTTC.

This clone was seen only once. The CDR3 DNA reads TGTGCCAGCAGATCCCGCGGTTCGAACGAGCAGTACGTC. It yields the protein CASRSRGSNEQYV. This sequence joins TRBV27 and TRBJ2-7; D is ambiguous. The CDR3 is 13 amino acids. Germline lookup yields CDR1 MNHEY and CDR2 SMNVEV (reference sequence). The V end was cut by 6 bases, the J end by 5 bases, with 14 bases between.

The V gene is TRBV7-2, the J gene TRBJ2-1; D is unresolved. CDR1 is SGHTA, CDR2 FQGNSA, per germline. Trimming pared 3 bases from V and 4 bases from J, leaving 7 bases between. The CDR3 runs 13 residues. The CDR3 is CASSFEAYNEQFF. The CDR3 nucleotides read TGTGCCAGCAGCTTCGAGGCTTACAATGAGCAGTTCTTC.

The CDR3 reads CASSRGTGAFF. CDR3 sequence (DNA): TGTGCCAGCAGCCGCGGGACAGGGGCTTTCTTT. V and J are TRBV5-5 and TRBJ1-1; 9 bases agree with TRBD1. Unmatched junction bases numbered 3, after V lost 4 bases and J lost 11 bases. This CDR3 contains 11 residues. Germline V gene sequence: CDR1 SGHKS, CDR2 YYEKEE (reference sequence). Based on the CDR3 plus reference TRBV5-5 and TRBJ1-1, the full variable domain is DAGVTQSPTHLIKTRGQQVTLRCSPISGHKSVSWYQQVLGQGPQFIFQYYEKEERGRGNFPDRFSARQFPNYSSELNVNALLLGDSALYLCASSRGTGAFFGQGTRLTVV.

J is TRBJ1-4 and V is TRBV2, with TRBD1 identical over 9 bases. Germline assignment: CDR1 SNHLY and CDR2 FYNNEI. J was trimmed by 14 bases and V by 5 bases; bases with no gene match: 21. The length of the CDR3 is 17 residues. CDR3 nucleotides: TGTGCCAGCAGTTTAATGAGAACAGGGGGCCCTCACGGTGGGCTGTTTTTT. It is translated as CASSLMRTGGPHGGLFF. The whole variable domain, remainder taken from reference TRBV2 and TRBJ1-4, is EPEVTQTPSHQVTQMGQEVILRCVPISNHLYFYWYRQILGQKVEFLVSFYNNEISEKSEIFDDQFSVERPDGSNFTLKIRSTKLEDSAMYFCASSLMRTGGPHGGLFFGSGTQLSVL.

The chain uses TRBV7-3 and TRBJ1-1; unclear D gene. The CDR3 length is 13 residues. V was cut by 5 bases and J by 2 bases, with 9 bases left in between. Germline V gene data show CDR1 as SGHTA and CDR2 as FQGTGA. The CDR3 loop reads CASSRNSNTEAFF. For the CDR3, the DNA is TGTGCCAGCAGCCGAAACAGCAACACTGAAGCTTTCTTT.

This clone was detected once. The rearrangement links TRBV5-4 to TRBJ2-1; 10 nucleotides line up with TRBD2. V was pared by 3 bases and J by 12 bases, with 3 bases of the junction left unmatched. The CDR3 is made up of 12 amino acids. CDR1 SGHNT and CDR2 YYREEE come from the germline V gene (reference sequence). CDR3 DNA sequence: TGTGCCAGCAGCTCCAGCGGGGGGGGGCAGTTCTTC. It codes for CASSSSGGGQFF.

The rearrangement links TRBV11-2 to TRBJ1-3, with 8 bases that match TRBD1. Germline loops: CDR1 SGHAT, CDR2 FQNNGV. V shed 6 bases and J 4 bases; nucleotides not matched to a gene: 8. The CDR3 runs 15 residues. CDR3 protein: CASRTYRDRGNTIYF. CDR3 bases: TGTGCCAGCAGAACCTACCGGGACAGGGGAAACACCATATATTTT.

The V and J genes are TRBV3-1 (or the pseudogene TRBV3-2) and TRBJ2-1, with 10 positions matching TRBD2. The ends lost 1 base at V and 6 bases at J; junction bases unmatched: 3. Germline-derived CDR1 and CDR2 are LGHDT and YNNKEL (reference sequence). The CDR3 extends over 15 amino acids. In DNA, the CDR3 is TGTGCCAGCAGCCAAGCGAGCGGGGGGGCCAATGAGCAGTTCTTC. This encodes CASSQASGGANEQFF.

The chain couples TRBV9 to TRBJ2-3, with 7 positions matching TRBD2. Losses at the gene ends were 3 bases for V and 4 bases for J; bases not matched to a gene: 11. The V gene's germline CDR1 is SGDLS and CDR2 YYNGEE. The CDR3 covers 16 residues. This CDR3 reads CASSGRGDLSADTQYF. In DNA, the CDR3 is TGTGCCAGCAGCGGCCGGGGGGATCTCAGCGCAGATACGCAGTATTTT.

V gene TRBV25-1 combines with J gene TRBJ1-2; 7 bases are a match to TRBD1. Germline CDR1 and CDR2: MGHDK and SYGVNS. V lost 5 bases to trimming and J lost 2 bases; unmatched junction nucleotides: 11. The CDR3 is 16 residues long. This chain's CDR3 is CASSLGGAQINYGYTF. The CDR3 bases are TGTGCCAGCAGTTTAGGGGGCGCTCAGATCAACTATGGCTACACCTTC.

The rearrangement joins TRBV6-1 to TRBJ1-4; D gene unclear. CDR1 and CDR2 (germline): MNHNS, SASEGT. Trimming left V 2 bases short and J 3 bases short, with 10 bases between. The CDR3 is made up of 15 amino acids. The CDR3 DNA reads TGTGCCAGCAGTGAAAGTCCAGCGGCTAATGAAAAACTGTTTTTT. Translating it yields CASSESPAANEKLFF.